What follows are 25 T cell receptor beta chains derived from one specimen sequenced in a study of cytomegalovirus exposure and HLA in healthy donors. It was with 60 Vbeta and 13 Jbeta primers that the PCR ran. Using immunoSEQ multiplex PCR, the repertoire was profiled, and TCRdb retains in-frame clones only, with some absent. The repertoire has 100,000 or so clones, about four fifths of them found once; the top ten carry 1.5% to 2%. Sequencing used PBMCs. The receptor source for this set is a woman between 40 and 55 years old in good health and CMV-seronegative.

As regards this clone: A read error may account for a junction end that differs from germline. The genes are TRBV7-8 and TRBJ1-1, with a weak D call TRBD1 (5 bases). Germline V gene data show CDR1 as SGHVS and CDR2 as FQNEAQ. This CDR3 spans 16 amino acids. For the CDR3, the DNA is TGTGCCAGCAGCCTAGCAAGACCGGGGGAGGTTGTGGGAGCTTTCTTT. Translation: CASSLARPGEVVGAFF.

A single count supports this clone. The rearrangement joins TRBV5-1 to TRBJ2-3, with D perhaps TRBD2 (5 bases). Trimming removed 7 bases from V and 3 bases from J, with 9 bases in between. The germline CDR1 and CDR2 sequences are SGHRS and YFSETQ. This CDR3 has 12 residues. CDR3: CASGERTDTQYF. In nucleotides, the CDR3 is TGCGCCAGCGGGGAGAGGACAGATACGCAGTATTTT.

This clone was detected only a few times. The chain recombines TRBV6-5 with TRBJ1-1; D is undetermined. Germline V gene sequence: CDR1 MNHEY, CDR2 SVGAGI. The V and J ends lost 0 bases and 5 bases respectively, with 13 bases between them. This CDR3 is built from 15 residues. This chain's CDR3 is CASSYSIAGTTEAFF. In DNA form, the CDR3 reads TGTGCCAGCAGTTACTCGATTGCGGGTACGACTGAAGCTTTCTTT.

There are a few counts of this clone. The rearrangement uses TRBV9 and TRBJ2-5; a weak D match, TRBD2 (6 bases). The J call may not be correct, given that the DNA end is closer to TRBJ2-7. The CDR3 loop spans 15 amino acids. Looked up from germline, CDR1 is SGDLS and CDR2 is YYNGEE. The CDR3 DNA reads TGTGCCAGCAGCGTAGGAGGGGCGGGGAGTTACGAGCAGTACTTC. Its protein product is CASSVGGAGSYEQYF.

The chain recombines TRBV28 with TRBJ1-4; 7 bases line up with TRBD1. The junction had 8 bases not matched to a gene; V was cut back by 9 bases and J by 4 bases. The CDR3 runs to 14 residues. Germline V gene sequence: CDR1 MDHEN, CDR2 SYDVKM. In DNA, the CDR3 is TGTGCCAGTTCTCTAGGGGGCGTTAATGAAAAACTGTTTTTT. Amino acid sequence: CASSLGGVNEKLFF.

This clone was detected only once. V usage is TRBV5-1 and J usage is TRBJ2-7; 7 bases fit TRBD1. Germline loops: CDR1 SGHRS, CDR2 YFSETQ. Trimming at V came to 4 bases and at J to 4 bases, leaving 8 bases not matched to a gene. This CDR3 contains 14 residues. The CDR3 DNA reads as TGCGCCAGCAGCCTGGACGGGACAGAATACGAGCAGTACTTC. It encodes CASSLDGTEYEQYF.

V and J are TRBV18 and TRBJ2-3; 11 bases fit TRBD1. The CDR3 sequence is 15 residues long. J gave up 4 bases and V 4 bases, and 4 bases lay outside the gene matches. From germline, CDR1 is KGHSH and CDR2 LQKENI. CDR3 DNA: TGTGCCAGCTCACTCGGACAGGGGGCACCAGATACGCAGTATTTT. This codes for CASSLGQGAPDTQYF.

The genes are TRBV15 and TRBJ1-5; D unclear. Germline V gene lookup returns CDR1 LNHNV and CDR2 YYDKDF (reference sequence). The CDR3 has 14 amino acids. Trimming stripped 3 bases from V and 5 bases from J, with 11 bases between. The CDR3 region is CATSREYGDQPQHF. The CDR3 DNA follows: TGTGCCACCAGCAGGGAATACGGGGATCAGCCCCAGCATTTT.

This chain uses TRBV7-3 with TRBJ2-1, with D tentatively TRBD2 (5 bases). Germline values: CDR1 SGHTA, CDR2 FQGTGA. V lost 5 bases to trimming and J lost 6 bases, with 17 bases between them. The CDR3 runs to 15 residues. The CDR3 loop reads CASSPGVGEFNEQFF. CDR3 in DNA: TGTGCCAGCAGCCCCGGGGTCGGGGAGTTCAATGAGCAGTTCTTC. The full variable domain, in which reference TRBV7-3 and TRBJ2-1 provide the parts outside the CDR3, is GAGVSQTPSNKVTEKGKYVELRCDPISGHTALYWYRQSLGQGPEFLIYFQGTGAADDSGLPNDRFFAVRPEGSVSTLKIQRTERGDSAVYLCASSPGVGEFNEQFFGPGTRLTVL.

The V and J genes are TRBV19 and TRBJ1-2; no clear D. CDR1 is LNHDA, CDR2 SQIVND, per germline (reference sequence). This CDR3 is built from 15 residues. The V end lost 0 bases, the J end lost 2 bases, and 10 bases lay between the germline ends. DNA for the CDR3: TGTGCCAGTAGTATAGATGGAGTGCTAAACTATGGCTACACCTTC. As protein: CASSIDGVLNYGYTF.

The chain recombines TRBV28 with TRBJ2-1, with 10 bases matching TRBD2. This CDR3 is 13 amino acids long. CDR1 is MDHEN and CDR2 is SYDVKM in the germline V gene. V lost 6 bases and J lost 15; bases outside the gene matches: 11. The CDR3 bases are TGTGCCAGCAGGGGGGGAGCGGGAGGGGGGTCGTTCTTC. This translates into CASRGGAGGGSFF.

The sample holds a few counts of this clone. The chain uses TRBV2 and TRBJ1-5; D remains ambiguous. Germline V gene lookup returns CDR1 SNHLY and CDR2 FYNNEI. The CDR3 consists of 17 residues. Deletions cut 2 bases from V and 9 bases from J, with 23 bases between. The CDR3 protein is CASSESTTEPKEWPQHF. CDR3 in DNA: TGTGCCAGCAGTGAATCCACAACGGAGCCAAAGGAGTGGCCCCAGCATTTT.

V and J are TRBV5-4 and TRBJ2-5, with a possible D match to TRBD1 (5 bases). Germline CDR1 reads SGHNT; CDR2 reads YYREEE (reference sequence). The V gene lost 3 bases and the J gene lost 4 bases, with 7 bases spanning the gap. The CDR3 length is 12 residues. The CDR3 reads CASSSTAETQYF. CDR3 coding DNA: TGTGCCAGCAGCTCGACAGCAGAGACCCAGTACTTC.

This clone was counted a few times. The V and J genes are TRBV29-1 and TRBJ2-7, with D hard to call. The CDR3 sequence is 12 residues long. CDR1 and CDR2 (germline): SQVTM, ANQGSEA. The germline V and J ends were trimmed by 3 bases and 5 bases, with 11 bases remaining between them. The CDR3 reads CSVEVIADEQYF. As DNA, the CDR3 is TGCAGCGTTGAGGTGATAGCAGACGAGCAGTACTTC.

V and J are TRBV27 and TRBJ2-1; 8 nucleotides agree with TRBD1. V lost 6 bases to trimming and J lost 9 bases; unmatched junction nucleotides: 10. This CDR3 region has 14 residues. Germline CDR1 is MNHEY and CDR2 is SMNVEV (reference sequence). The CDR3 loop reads CASSWDRSSAEQFF. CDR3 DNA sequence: TGTGCCAGCAGCTGGGACAGGTCATCAGCTGAGCAGTTCTTC.

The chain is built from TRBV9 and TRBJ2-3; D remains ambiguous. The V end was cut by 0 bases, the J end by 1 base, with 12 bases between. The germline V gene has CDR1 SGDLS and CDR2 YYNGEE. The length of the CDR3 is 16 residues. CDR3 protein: CASSVAPLTGTDTQYF. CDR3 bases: TGTGCCAGCAGCGTAGCCCCATTAACTGGCACAGATACGCAGTATTTT. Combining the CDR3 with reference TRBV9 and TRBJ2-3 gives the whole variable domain DSGVTQTPKHLITATGQRVTLRCSPRSGDLSVYWYQQSLDQGLQFLIQYYNGEERAKGNILERFSAQQFPDLHSELNLSSLELGDSALYFCASSVAPLTGTDTQYFGPGTRLTVL.

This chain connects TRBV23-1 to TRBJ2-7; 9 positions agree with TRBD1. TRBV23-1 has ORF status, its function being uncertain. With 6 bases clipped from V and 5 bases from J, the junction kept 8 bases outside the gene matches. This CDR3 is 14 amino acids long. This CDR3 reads CASRHNRGQDEQYF. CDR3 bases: TGCGCCAGCAGACACAACAGGGGGCAGGACGAGCAGTACTTC.

The CDR3 loop is CASSNIQGLGDGYTF. As DNA, the CDR3 is TGTGCCAGCAGCAACATTCAGGGACTAGGGGATGGCTACACCTTC. This chain connects TRBV28 to TRBJ1-2, with D perhaps matching TRBD1 (5 bases). The CDR3 is 15 amino acids. Germline CDR1 is MDHEN and CDR2 is SYDVKM. Trimming removed 6 bases from V and 6 bases from J, with 20 bases in between.

The CDR3 spells CASTGTAGNEKLFF. CDR3 DNA: TGCGCCAGCACCGGGACAGCCGGTAATGAAAAACTGTTTTTT. The chain employs TRBV5-1 and TRBJ1-4, with 7 bases that match TRBD1. The J segment lost 4 bases and the V segment lost 6 bases, leaving 6 bases of the junction unmatched. The CDR3 covers 14 residues. The V gene's germline CDR1 is SGHRS and CDR2 YFSETQ.

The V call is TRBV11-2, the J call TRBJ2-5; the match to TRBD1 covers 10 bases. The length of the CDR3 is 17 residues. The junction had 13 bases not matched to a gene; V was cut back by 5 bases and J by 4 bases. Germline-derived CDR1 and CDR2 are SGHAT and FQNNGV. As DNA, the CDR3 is TGTGCCAGCAGCCGTATGAGCCGCGGGACAGGGGCAGAGACCCAGTACTTC. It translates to CASSRMSRGTGAETQYF.

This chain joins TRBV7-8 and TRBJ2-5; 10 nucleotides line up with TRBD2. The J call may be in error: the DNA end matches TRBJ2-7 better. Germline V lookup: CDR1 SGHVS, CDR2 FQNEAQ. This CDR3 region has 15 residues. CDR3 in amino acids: CASSLPGLAVYEQYF. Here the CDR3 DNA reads TGTGCCAGCAGCTTACCCGGACTAGCGGTCTACGAGCAGTACTTC.

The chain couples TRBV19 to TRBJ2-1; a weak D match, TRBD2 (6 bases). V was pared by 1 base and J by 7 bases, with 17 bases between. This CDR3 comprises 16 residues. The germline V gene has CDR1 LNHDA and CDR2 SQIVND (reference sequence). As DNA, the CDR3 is TGTGCCAGTAGTATAGCGGGGGTTGAGGGTAGGAATGAGCAGTTCTTC. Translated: CASSIAGVEGRNEQFF.

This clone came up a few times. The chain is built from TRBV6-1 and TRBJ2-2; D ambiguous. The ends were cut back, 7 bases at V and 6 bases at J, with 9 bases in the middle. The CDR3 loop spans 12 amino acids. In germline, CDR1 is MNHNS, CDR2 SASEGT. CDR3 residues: CASKLQAGELFF. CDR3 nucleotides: TGTGCCAGCAAACTCCAGGCCGGGGAGCTGTTTTTT.

The CDR3 region is CASSLAGSVSRYEQYF. CDR3 DNA: TGTGCCAGCAGCTTGGCCGGTTCCGTCTCACGGTACGAGCAGTACTTC. This chain joins TRBV5-4 and TRBJ2-7; no definite D call. V was trimmed by 0 bases and J by 4 bases, leaving 17 bases between them. In germline, CDR1 is SGHNT, CDR2 YYREEE (reference sequence). The CDR3 has 16 residues.

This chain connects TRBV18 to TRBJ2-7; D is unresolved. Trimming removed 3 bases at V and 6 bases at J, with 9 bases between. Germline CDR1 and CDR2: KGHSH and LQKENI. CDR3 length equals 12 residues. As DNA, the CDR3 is TGTGCCAGCTCACCCCGATCGGGCGAGCAGTACTTC. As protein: CASSPRSGEQYF.